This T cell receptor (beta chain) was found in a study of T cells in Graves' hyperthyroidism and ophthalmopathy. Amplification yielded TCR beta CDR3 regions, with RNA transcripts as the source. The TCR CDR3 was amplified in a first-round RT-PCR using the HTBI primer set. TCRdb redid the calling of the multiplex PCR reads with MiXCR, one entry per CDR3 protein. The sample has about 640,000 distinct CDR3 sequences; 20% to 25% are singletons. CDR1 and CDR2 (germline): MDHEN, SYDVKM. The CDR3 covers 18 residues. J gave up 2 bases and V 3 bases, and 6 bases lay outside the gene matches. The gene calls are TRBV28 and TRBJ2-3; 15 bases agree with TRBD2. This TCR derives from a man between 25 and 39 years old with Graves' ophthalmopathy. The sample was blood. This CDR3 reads CASSFYGLAGGNTDTQYF. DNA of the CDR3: TGTGCCAGCAGTTTCTATGGACTAGCGGGAGGGAACACAGATACGCAGTATTTT.